Given below is one T cell receptor beta chain in context. Its antigen remains unknown. It was by 5' RACE with UMI labels that the TRB cDNA libraries were prepared. TCRdb derives one entry per CDR3 protein from the 5' RACE reads, leaving out DNA. Here the sample table reports about 130,000 distinct CDR3 sequences. Cells that were CD45RO-CCR7+CD27+CD95- constituted naive CD8+ T cells. This entry comes from a study of CXCR3-negative and CXCR3-positive naive CD8 T cells. Points from the study as a whole: TRB CDR3 properties served as the basis for inferring TCR strength, and surface CD5 was comparable between naive subsets. Post-cryopreservation CXCR3 expression was partly diminished, and the bulk of assays employed fresh PBMCs.

CDR1 and CDR2 (germline): LGHNA, YSLEER. This CDR3 is built from 14 residues. The sample was naive CXCR3- CD8+ T cells from blood. Noted subset: CD45RO-CCR7+CD27+CD95- naive CD8+ T cells lacking CXCR3 (TNR3-). The sequence came from a human donor in good health. Some clones in this sample may be carry-over from other donors' samples. The V gene is TRBV4-3, the J gene TRBJ2-1. The CDR3 is CASSPGVAGNEQFF.